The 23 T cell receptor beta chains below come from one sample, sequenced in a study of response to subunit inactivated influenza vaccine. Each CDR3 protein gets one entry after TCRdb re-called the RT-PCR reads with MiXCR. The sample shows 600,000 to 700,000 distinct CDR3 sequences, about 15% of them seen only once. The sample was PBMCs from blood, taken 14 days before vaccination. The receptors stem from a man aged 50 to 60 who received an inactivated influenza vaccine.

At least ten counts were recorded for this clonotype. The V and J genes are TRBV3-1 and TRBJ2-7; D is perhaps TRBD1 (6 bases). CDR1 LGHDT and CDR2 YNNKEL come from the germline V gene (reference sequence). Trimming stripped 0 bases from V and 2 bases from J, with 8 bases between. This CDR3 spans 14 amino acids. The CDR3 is CASSQDTGTYEQYF. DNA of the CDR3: TGTGCCAGCAGCCAAGACACAGGGACCTACGAGCAGTACTTC.

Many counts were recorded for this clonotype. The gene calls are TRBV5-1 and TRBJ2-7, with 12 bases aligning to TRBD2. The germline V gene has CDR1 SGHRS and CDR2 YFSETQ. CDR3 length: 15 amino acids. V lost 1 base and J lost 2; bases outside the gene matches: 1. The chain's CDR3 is CASSLTSGRTYEQYF. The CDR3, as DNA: TGCGCCAGCAGCTTGACTAGCGGGAGGACCTACGAGCAGTACTTC.

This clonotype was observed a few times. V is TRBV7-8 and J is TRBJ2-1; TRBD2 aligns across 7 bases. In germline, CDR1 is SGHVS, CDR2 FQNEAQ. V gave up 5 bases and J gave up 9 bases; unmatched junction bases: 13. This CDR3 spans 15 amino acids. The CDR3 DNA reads TGTGCCAGCAGCCTCCGGGACTACGGTGTTGGTGAGCAGTTCTTC. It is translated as CASSLRDYGVGEQFF.

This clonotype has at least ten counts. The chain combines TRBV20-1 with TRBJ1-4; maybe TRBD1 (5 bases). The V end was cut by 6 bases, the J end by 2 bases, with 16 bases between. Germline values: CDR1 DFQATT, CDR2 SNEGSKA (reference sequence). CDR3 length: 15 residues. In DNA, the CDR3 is TGCAGTGCCTACCTGGGACGGGTGACTAATGAAAAACTGTTTTTT. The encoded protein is CSAYLGRVTNEKLFF.

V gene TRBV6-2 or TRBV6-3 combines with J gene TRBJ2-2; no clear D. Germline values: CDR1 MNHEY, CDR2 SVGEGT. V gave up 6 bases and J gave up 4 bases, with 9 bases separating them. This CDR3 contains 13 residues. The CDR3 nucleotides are TGTGCCAGCAGCTATCAAATCACCGGGGAGCTGTTTTTT. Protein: CASSYQITGELFF.

The CDR3 here is CASSRDEGDSNEQFF. CDR3 in DNA: TGTGCCAGCAGCCGGGATGAGGGGGACTCCAATGAGCAGTTCTTC. The V gene is TRBV11-2, the J gene TRBJ2-1; D could derive from TRBD1 or TRBD2 (6 bases each). CDR1 is SGHAT and CDR2 is FQNNGV in the germline V gene. CDR3 length equals 15 residues. Trimming pared 5 bases from V and 6 bases from J, leaving 17 bases between.

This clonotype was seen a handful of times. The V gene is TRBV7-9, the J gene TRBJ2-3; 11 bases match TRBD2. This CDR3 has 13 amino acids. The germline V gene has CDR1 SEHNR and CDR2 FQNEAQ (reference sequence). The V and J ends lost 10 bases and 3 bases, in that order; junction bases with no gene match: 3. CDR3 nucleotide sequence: TGTGCCACCCGACTAGCGGGAACAGATACGCAGTATTTT. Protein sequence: CATRLAGTDTQYF.

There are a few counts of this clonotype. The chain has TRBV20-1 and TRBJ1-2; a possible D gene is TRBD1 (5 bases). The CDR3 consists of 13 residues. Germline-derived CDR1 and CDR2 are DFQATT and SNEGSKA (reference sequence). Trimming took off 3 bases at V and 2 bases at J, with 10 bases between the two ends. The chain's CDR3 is CSARGVANYGYTF. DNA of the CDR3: TGCAGTGCTAGGGGGGTCGCGAACTATGGCTACACCTTC.

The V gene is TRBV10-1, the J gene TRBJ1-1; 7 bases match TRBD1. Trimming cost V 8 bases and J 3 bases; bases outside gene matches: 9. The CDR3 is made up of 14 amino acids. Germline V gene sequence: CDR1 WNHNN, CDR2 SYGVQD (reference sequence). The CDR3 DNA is TGCGCCAGCTCCACAGGGGAGGAGTACACTGAAGCTTTCTTT. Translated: CASSTGEEYTEAFF.

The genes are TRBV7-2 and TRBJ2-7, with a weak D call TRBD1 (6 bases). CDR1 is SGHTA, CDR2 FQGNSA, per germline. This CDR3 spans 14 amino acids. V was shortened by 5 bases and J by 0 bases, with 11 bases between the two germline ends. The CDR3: CASSHTGSSYEQYF. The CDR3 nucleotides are TGTGCCAGCAGCCACACAGGGAGCTCCTACGAGCAGTACTTC.

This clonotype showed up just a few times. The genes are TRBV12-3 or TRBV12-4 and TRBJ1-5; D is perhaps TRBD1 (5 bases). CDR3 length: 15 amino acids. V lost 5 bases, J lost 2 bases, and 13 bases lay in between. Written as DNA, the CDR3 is TGTGCCAGCAGTAACCAGGGTTGGCGCAATCAGCCCCAGCATTTT. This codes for CASSNQGWRNQPQHF.

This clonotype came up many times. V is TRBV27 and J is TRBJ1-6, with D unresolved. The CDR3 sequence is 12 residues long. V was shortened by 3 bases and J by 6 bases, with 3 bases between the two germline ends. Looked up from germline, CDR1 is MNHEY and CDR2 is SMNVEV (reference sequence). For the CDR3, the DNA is TGTGCCAGCAGTTTCATTAATTCACCCCTCCACTTT. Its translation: CASSFINSPLHF.

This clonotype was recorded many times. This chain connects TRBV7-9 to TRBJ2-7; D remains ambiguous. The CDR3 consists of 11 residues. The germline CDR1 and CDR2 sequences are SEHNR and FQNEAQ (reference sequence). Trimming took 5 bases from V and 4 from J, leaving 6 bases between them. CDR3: CASSGDYEQYF. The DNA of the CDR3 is TGTGCCAGCAGCGGCGATTACGAGCAGTACTTC.

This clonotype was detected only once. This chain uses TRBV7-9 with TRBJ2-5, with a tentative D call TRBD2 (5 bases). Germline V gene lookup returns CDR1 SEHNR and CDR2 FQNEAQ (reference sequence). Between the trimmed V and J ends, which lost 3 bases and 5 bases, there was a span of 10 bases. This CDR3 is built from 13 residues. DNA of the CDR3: TGTGCCAGCAGCTTCGGGGATTCGGAGACCCAGTACTTC. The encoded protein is CASSFGDSETQYF.

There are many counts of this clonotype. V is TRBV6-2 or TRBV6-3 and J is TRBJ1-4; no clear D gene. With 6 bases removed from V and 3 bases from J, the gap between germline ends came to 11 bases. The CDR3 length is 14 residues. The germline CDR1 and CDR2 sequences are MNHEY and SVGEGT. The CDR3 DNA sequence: TGTGCCAGCAGGCCAGTGGGATCTAATGAAAAACTGTTTTTT. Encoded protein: CASRPVGSNEKLFF.

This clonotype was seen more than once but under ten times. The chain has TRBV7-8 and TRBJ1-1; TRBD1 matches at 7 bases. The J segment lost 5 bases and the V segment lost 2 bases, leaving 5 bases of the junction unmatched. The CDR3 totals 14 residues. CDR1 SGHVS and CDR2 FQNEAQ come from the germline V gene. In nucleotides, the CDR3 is TGTGCCAGCAGCTTATCAGGGGGTTGGACTGAAGCTTTCTTT. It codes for CASSLSGGWTEAFF.

The CDR3 DNA follows: TGTGCCAGCAGTGCTTGGGGGGACAGCACAGATACGCAGTATTTT. Translation gives CASSAWGDSTDTQYF. The chain uses TRBV6-2 or TRBV6-3 and TRBJ2-3, with a tentative D call TRBD2 (6 bases). There are 15 residues in the CDR3. The germline V and J ends were trimmed by 5 bases and 0 bases, with 12 bases remaining between them. Germline assignment: CDR1 MNHEY and CDR2 SVGEGT.

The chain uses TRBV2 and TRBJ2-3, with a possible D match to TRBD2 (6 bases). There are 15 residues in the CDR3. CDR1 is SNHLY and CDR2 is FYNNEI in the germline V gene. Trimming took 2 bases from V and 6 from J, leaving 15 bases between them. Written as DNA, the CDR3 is TGTGCCAGCAGTGAATCCGGGAGTGTATCGGATACGCAGTATTTT. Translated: CASSESGSVSDTQYF. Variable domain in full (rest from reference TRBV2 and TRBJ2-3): EPEVTQTPSHQVTQMGQEVILRCVPISNHLYFYWYRQILGQKVEFLVSFYNNEISEKSEIFDDQFSVERPDGSNFTLKIRSTKLEDSAMYFCASSESGSVSDTQYFGPGTRLTVL.

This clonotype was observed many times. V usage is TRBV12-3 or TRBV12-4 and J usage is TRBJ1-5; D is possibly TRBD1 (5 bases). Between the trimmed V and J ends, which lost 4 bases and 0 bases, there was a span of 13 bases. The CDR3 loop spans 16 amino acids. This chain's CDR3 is CASSWGGALSNQPQHF. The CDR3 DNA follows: TGTGCCAGCAGTTGGGGCGGAGCCCTTAGCAATCAGCCCCAGCATTTT.

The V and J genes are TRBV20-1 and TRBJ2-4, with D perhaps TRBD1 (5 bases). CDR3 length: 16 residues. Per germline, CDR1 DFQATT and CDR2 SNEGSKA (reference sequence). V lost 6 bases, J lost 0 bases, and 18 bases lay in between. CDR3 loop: CSARDDQTLAKNIQYF. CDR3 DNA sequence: TGCAGTGCCAGGGATGATCAGACCCTAGCCAAAAACATTCAGTACTTC.

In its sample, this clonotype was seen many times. CDR3 region: CSVEMGLAGGPYEQYF. The CDR3 DNA sequence: TGCAGCGTTGAGATGGGACTTGCGGGAGGACCCTACGAGCAGTACTTC. The chain couples TRBV29-1 to TRBJ2-7; 8 positions agree with TRBD2. The junction had 12 bases not matched to a gene; V was cut back by 3 bases and J by 2 bases. Germline V gives CDR1 SQVTM, CDR2 ANQGSEA. There are 16 residues in the CDR3.

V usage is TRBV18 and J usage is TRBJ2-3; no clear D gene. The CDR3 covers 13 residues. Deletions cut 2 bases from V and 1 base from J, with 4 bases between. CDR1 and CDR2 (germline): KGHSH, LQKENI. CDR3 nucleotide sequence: TGTGCCAGCTCACCATACGGCACAGATACGCAGTATTTT. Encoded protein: CASSPYGTDTQYF.

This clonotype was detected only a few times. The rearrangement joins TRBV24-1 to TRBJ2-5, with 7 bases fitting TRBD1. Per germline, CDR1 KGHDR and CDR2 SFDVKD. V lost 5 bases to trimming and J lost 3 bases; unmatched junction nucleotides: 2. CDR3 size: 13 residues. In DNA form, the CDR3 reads TGTGCCACCAGTGCAGGGGGTGAAGAGACCCAGTACTTC. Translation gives CATSAGGEETQYF.